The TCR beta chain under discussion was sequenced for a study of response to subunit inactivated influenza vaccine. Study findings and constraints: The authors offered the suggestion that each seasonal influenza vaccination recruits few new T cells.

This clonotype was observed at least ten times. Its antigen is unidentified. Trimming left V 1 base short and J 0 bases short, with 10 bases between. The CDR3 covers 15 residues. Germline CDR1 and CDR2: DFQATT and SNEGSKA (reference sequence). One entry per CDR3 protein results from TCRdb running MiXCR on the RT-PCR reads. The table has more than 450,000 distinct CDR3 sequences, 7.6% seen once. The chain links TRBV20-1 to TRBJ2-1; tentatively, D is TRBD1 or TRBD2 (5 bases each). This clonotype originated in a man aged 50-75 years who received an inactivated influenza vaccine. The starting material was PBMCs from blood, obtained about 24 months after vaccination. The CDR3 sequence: CSARVAGSSYNEQFF. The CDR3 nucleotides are TGCAGTGCTAGAGTTGCAGGGAGCTCCTACAATGAGCAGTTCTTC.